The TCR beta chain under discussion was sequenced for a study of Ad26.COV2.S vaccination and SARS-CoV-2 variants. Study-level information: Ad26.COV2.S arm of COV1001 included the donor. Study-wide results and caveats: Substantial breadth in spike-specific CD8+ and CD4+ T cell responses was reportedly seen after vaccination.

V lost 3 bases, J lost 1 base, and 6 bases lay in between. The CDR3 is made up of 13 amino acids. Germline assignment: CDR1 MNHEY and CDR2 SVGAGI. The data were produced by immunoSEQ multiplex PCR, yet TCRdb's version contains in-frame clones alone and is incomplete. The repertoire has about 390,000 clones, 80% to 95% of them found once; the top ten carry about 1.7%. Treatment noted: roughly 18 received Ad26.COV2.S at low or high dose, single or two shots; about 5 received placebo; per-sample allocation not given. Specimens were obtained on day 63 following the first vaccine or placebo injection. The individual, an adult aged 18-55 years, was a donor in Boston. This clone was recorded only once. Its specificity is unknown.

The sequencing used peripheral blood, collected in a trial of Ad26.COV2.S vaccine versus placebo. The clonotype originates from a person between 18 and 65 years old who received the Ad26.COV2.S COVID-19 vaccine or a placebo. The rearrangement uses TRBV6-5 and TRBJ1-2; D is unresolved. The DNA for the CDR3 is TGTGCCAGCAGTTATAGGTTTAACTATGGCTACACCTTC. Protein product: CASSYRFNYGYTF.